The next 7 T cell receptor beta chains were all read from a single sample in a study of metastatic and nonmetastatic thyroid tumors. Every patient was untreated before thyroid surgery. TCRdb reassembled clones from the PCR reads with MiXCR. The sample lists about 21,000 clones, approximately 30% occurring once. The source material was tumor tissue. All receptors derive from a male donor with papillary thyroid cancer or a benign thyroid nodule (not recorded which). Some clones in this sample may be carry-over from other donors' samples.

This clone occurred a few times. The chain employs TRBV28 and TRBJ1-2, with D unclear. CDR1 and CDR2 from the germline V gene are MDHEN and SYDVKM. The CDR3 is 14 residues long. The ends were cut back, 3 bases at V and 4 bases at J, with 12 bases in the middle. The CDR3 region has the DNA TGTGCCAGCAGTTTTGAGGTTATCCGCTATGGCTACACCTTC. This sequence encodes CASSFEVIRYGYTF.

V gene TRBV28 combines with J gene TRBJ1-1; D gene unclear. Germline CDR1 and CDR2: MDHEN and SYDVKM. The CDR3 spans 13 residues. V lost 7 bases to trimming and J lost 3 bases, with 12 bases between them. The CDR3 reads CASITDGHTEAFF. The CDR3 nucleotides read TGTGCCAGCATCACGGACGGTCACACTGAAGCTTTCTTT. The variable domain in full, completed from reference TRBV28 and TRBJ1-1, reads DVKVTQSSRYLVKRTGEKVFLECVQDMDHENMFWYRQDPGLGLRLIYFSYDVKMKEKGDIPEGYSVSREKKERFSLILESASTNQTSMYLCASITDGHTEAFFGQGTRLTVV.

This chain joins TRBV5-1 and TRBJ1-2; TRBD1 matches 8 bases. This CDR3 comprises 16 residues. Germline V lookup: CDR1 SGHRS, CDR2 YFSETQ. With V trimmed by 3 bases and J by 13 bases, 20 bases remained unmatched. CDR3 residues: CASSSRAEDRAKRVTF. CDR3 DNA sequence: TGCGCCAGCAGCTCCCGGGCCGAGGACAGGGCAAAAAGGGTCACCTTC.

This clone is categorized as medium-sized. The CDR3 nucleotides read TGTGCCAGCAGACCCGGGACAGGGAGAACCGGGGAGCTGTTTTTT. It encodes CASRPGTGRTGELFF. The chain has TRBV2 and TRBJ2-2; 9 positions agree with TRBD1. Trimming at V came to 6 bases and at J to 5 bases, leaving 7 bases not matched to a gene. The CDR3 is 15 amino acids. Germline CDR1 and CDR2: SNHLY and FYNNEI.

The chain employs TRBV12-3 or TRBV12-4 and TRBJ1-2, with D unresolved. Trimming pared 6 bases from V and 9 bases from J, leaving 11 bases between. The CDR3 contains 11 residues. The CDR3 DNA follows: TGTGCCAGCAGCTCCCGAGGGTGCTACACCTTC. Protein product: CASSSRGCYTF.

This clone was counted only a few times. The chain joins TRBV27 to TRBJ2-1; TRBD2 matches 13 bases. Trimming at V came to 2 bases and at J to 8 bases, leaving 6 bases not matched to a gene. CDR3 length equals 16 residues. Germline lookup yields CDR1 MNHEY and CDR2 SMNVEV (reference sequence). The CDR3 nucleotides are TGTGCCAGCAGTTTAGGCGGGACTAGCGGGGTTGATGAGCAGTTCTTC. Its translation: CASSLGGTSGVDEQFF.

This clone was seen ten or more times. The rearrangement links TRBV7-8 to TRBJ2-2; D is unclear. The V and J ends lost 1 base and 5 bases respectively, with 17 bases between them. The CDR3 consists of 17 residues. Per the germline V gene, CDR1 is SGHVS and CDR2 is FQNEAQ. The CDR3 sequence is CASSLEARSLRTGELFF. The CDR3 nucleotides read TGTGCCAGCAGCTTAGAAGCCCGTTCTTTGAGGACCGGGGAGCTGTTTTTT.